Presented here are 20 T cell receptor beta chains from one specimen sequenced in a study of cytomegalovirus exposure and HLA in healthy donors. Profiling relied on immunoSEQ multiplex PCR, and the TCRdb table lists in-frame clones only, not all of them. The profile covers 130,000 to 150,000 clones, with 75% to 90% appearing a single time and 9% taken by the ten largest. Sequencing was carried out using PBMCs. The receptors originated from a woman aged 18-29 years in good health and CMV-seropositive.

The gene calls are TRBV5-6 and TRBJ2-1, with 7 bases lining up with TRBD2. CDR1 and CDR2 (germline): SGHDT, YYEEEE. The CDR3 is 17 residues long. The V gene end was trimmed by 3 bases and the J gene end by 12 bases; junction bases not matched to a gene: 21. The CDR3 coding sequence is TGTGCCAGCAGCTCATCTGCTAGGGCGGGGGTGAATTTTGTGCAGTTCTTC. Translating gives CASSSSARAGVNFVQFF.

A note on this clone: An end of the junction differs from the germline gene, which may be a read error. The rearrangement uses TRBV7-7 and TRBJ2-7; tentatively, D is TRBD2 (5 bases). Germline CDR1 reads SSHAT; CDR2 reads FNYEAQ (reference sequence). The CDR3 is 15 residues long. The CDR3 protein is CASSLASISTYEQYF. CDR3 in DNA: TGTGCTAGCAGCTTAGCGTCTATTTCCACGTACGAGCAGTACTTC.

The chain is built from TRBV6-1 and TRBJ1-2; D is perhaps TRBD1 (5 bases). Germline V gene lookup returns CDR1 MNHNS and CDR2 SASEGT. Trimming removed 8 bases from V and 4 bases from J, with 14 bases in between. The CDR3 contains 13 residues. CDR3 nucleotides: TGTGCCAGCCTATCGACAGCCCCCTATGGCTACACCTTC. It yields the protein CASLSTAPYGYTF.

This clone was seen a few times. The J gene is TRBJ1-6, the V gene TRBV19; no definite D call. Deletions cut 4 bases from V and 10 bases from J, with 11 bases between. The CDR3 totals 13 residues. Germline V CDR1 and CDR2: LNHDA, SQIVND (reference sequence). The CDR3, as DNA: TGTGCCAGTAGTAGAGGTATTGGATCACCCCTCCACTTT. This sequence encodes CASSRGIGSPLHF.

This clone was seen just once. The rearrangement uses TRBV2 and TRBJ2-7; no definite D call. The V gene lost 1 base and the J gene lost 3 bases, with 4 bases spanning the gap. Germline CDR1 reads SNHLY; CDR2 reads FYNNEI. The CDR3 is 12 residues long. Here the CDR3 reads CASSEGLYEQYF. The CDR3 bases are TGTGCCAGCAGTGAAGGACTCTACGAGCAGTACTTC.

J is TRBJ2-1 and V is TRBV2; D is perhaps TRBD1 (6 bases). The CDR3 length is 13 residues. V was cut by 3 bases and J by 8 bases, with 11 bases left in between. CDR1 is SNHLY, CDR2 FYNNEI, per germline. In nucleotides, the CDR3 is TGTGCCAGCAGTGACAACAGGGCGGATGAGCAGTTCTTC. It specifies CASSDNRADEQFF.

The chain is built from TRBV6-4 and TRBJ1-5; 7 bases fit TRBD1. CDR1 and CDR2 (germline): MRHNA, SNTAGT. This CDR3 is built from 13 residues. Trimming at V came to 6 bases and at J to 1 base, leaving 0 bases not matched to a gene. The CDR3 is CASRQGSNQPQHF. The CDR3 DNA reads as TGTGCCAGCAGACAGGGGAGCAATCAGCCCCAGCATTTT.

J is TRBJ2-1 and V is TRBV16; tentatively, D is TRBD2 (5 bases). Germline V gene data show CDR1 as KGHSY and CDR2 as FQNENV. There are 14 residues in the CDR3. Trimming shortened V by 2 bases and J by 7 bases, and 12 bases separated the two germline ends. The CDR3 loop reads CASSQGFRGNEQFF. CDR3 nucleotide sequence: TGTGCCAGCAGCCAAGGTTTTCGGGGAAATGAGCAGTTCTTC.

This rearrangement joins TRBV5-1 to TRBJ2-5; possible D gene TRBD1, 6 bases. The CDR3 totals 14 residues. The germline CDR1 and CDR2 sequences are SGHRS and YFSETQ. V was shortened by 2 bases and J by 5 bases, with 13 bases between the two germline ends. CDR3 amino acids: CASSLQGVGETQYF. CDR3 nucleotides: TGCGCCAGCAGCTTACAGGGTGTAGGGGAGACCCAGTACTTC.

A single count supports this clone. The chain is built from TRBV7-9 and TRBJ1-5, with D possibly being TRBD1 (5 bases). V lost 2 bases, J lost 2 bases, and 10 bases lay in between. The CDR3 is made up of 15 amino acids. CDR1 and CDR2 (germline): SEHNR, FQNEAQ (reference sequence). CDR3 bases: TGTGCCAGCAGCTTAAAGGGAGGGGGCAATCAGCCCCAGCATTTT. Amino acid sequence: CASSLKGGGNQPQHF.

This sequence joins TRBV15 and TRBJ2-3; tentative D call: TRBD1 (5 bases). V lost 6 bases to trimming and J lost 0 bases, with 16 bases between them. This CDR3 contains 16 residues. Germline V gives CDR1 LNHNV, CDR2 YYDKDF (reference sequence). The CDR3 DNA is TGTGCCACCAGACCCGACAGCAGGATGAGCACAGATACGCAGTATTTT. Protein product: CATRPDSRMSTDTQYF.

This clone was observed a handful of times. The chain couples TRBV4-3 to TRBJ1-5; D uncertain. CDR3 size: 15 residues. V was trimmed by 0 bases and J by 3 bases, leaving 9 bases between them. Germline V gives CDR1 LGHNA, CDR2 YSLEER. The CDR3 nucleotides read TGCGCCAGCAGCCAAGATTTGGCCTTCAATCAGCCCCAGCATTTT. Residues: CASSQDLAFNQPQHF.

CDR3: CASTLWGGRMDEQYF. The CDR3, as DNA: TGCGCCAGCACCCTCTGGGGGGGGCGGATGGACGAGCAGTACTTC. This chain uses TRBV5-1 with TRBJ2-7; D might be TRBD2 (7 bases). This CDR3 is built from 15 residues. CDR1 and CDR2 (germline): SGHRS, YFSETQ. V lost 6 bases, J lost 5 bases, and 21 bases lay in between.

V usage is TRBV18 and J usage is TRBJ2-7; 9 bases align to TRBD2. Germline loops: CDR1 KGHSH, CDR2 LQKENI. The CDR3 sequence is 16 residues long. The J segment lost 4 bases and the V segment lost 3 bases, leaving 10 bases of the junction unmatched. The CDR3 bases are TGTGCCAGCTCACCTACGCTCGCGGGGGGGCAATACGAGCAGTACTTC. Translating it yields CASSPTLAGGQYEQYF.

V gene TRBV5-4 combines with J gene TRBJ2-7, with TRBD1 identical over 9 bases. The J segment lost 7 bases and the V segment lost 5 bases, leaving 4 bases of the junction unmatched. The CDR3 is 12 residues long. CDR1 is SGHNT, CDR2 YYREEE, per germline (reference sequence). CDR3: CASRRQGGEQYF. CDR3 coding DNA: TGTGCCAGCAGAAGACAGGGGGGGGAGCAGTACTTC.

The V gene is TRBV18, the J gene TRBJ2-2, with 11 bases aligning to TRBD2. This CDR3 has 15 amino acids. In germline, CDR1 is KGHSH, CDR2 LQKENI. Unmatched junction bases numbered 1, after V lost 3 bases and J lost 4 bases. Written as DNA, the CDR3 is TGTGCCAGCTCACCCGGACTAGCGGGCACCGGGGAGCTGTTTTTT. Its translation: CASSPGLAGTGELFF. The full variable domain, its missing parts supplied by reference TRBV18 and TRBJ2-2, is NAGVMQNPRHLVRRRGQEARLRCSPMKGHSHVYWYRQLPEEGLKFMVYLQKENIIDESGMPKERFSAEFPKEGPSILRIQQVVRGDSAAYFCASSPGLAGTGELFFGEGSRLTVL.

J is TRBJ1-6 and V is TRBV9; D remains ambiguous. This CDR3 has 16 amino acids. In germline, CDR1 is SGDLS, CDR2 YYNGEE. V was trimmed by 0 bases and J by 5 bases, leaving 12 bases between them. The CDR3 nucleotides are TGTGCCAGCAGCGTAGGGGCACGGGAAAATAATTCACCCCTCCACTTT. This gives the protein CASSVGARENNSPLHF.

The CDR3 nucleotides read TGTGCCAGCAGCTTACCGGCGGGGGCTGGAAACACCATATATTTT. This gives the protein CASSLPAGAGNTIYF. This chain uses TRBV7-8 with TRBJ1-3; a weak D match, TRBD1 (5 bases). CDR3 length: 15 residues. V lost 2 bases and J 2 bases, leaving 10 bases between the germline ends. Germline-derived CDR1 and CDR2 are SGHVS and FQNEAQ.

This clone appeared a few times. The chain employs TRBV6-4 and TRBJ2-2; maybe TRBD1 (5 bases). The CDR3 spans 15 residues. Between the trimmed V and J ends, which lost 3 bases and 3 bases, there was a span of 11 bases. Germline-derived CDR1 and CDR2 are MRHNA and SNTAGT. CDR3 loop: CASSEKGAHTGELFF. CDR3 sequence (DNA): TGTGCCAGCAGTGAAAAAGGGGCTCACACCGGGGAGCTGTTTTTT.

The chain is built from TRBV6-5 and TRBJ2-5; 8 bases are shared with TRBD1. With 2 bases clipped from V and 7 bases from J, the junction kept 9 bases outside the gene matches. The CDR3 is 15 amino acids. Germline CDR1 reads MNHEY; CDR2 reads SVGAGI. CDR3: CASSYQTGGSGTQYF. DNA for the CDR3: TGTGCCAGCAGTTACCAAACAGGGGGGTCAGGGACCCAGTACTTC.